Listed below are T cell receptor beta chains from one sample, sequenced in a study of blood T cell repertoires in COVID-19. Sequencing used immunoSEQ multiplex PCR; TCRdb keeps in-frame clones, though not all of them. This sample has about 77,000 clones; 75% to 85% occur once, and the top ten carry around 4.8%. Input material: peripheral blood. All receptors derive from a woman between 65 and 79 years old with acute or convalescent COVID-19. Each CDR3 is given with its conserved first and last residue. A D gene is named only where the DNA matches it firmly. Some rows mark clone size as missing; the rest say once, few, many or name a class of expanded clone.

D | size | J | V | DNA | CDR3
TRBD1 | few | TRBJ1-5 | TRBV2 | TGTGCCAGCAGTGAGCGAGGGGGCGGACAGCCCCAGCATTTT | CASSERGGGQPQHF
- | - | TRBJ2-2 | TRBV9 | TGTGCCAGCTCCGACACCGGGGAGCTGTTTTTT | CASSDTGELFF
- | - | TRBJ1-4 | TRBV7-2 | TGTGCCAGCAGCCCGCGATCGTCAGGGGATGAAAAACTGTTTTTT | CASSPRSSGDEKLFF
- | - | TRBJ1-3 | TRBV11-3 | TGTGCCAGCAGGTCGGGAAACACCATATATTTT | CASRSGNTIYF
- | - | TRBJ1-1 | TRBV4-1 | TGCGCCAGCAGCAACCTAGGGGTGGGCACTGAAGCTTTCTTT | CASSNLGVGTEAFF
TRBD2 | - | TRBJ2-1 | TRBV7-3 | TGTGCCAGCAGCGAAAATAGCGGGGGGTTTAGTGAGCAGTTCTTC | CASSENSGGFSEQFF
- | - | TRBJ2-7 | TRBV11-2 | TGTGCCAGCAGCTTAGAGGGGGGTACCTACGAGCAGTACTTC | CASSLEGGTYEQYF
- | once | TRBJ1-4 | TRBV15 | TGTGCCACCAGCAGAGATTTGGGACTTAATGAAAAACTGTTTTTT | CATSRDLGLNEKLFF
TRBD2 | - | TRBJ2-3 | TRBV7-3 | TGTGCCAGCAGCTTCGGGCTAGCGGGGGGCCTCACAGATACGCAGTATTTT | CASSFGLAGGLTDTQYF
- | - | TRBJ1-1 | TRBV24-1 | TGTGCCACCAGTGGTCCCGGAGCCAGATCGAACACTGAAGCTTTCTTT | CATSGPGARSNTEAFF
TRBD1 | - | TRBJ1-1 | TRBV4-2 | TGTGCCAGCAGCCCACGACAGGGGATGAACACTGAAGCTTTCTTT | CASSPRQGMNTEAFF
- | - | TRBJ1-5 | TRBV9 | TGTGCCAGCAGCGTAGCTGGGGACACCCGCCAGGGGCATAGTCAGCCCCAGCATTTT | CASSVAGDTRQGHSQPQHF
TRBD1 | - | TRBJ2-3 | TRBV11-3 | TGTGCCAGCAGCCGAGGGGGCGAGGGGGCCCCGACGCAGTATTTT | CASSRGGEGAPTQYF
- | - | TRBJ1-1 | TRBV3-1/TRBV3-2 | TGTGCCAGCAGCCATGTCGGGACTGAAGCTTTCTTT | CASSHVGTEAFF
- | - | TRBJ1-1 | TRBV6-5 | TGTGCCAGCAGTAAATCTCACACTGAAGCTTTCTTT | CASSKSHTEAFF
TRBD2 | - | TRBJ2-7 | TRBV29-1 | TGCAGCGTTGAAGGAGGACTAGCGGGGGCCGAGCAGTACTTC | CSVEGGLAGAEQYF
- | few | TRBJ2-5 | TRBV7-3 | TGTGCCAGCAGCCAAAATTCAGGGGTACAAGAGACCCAGTACTTC | CASSQNSGVQETQYF
- | - | TRBJ1-1 | TRBV18 | TGTGCCAGCTCAAAACCAGGATCAGGCTATGAAGCTTTCTTT | CASSKPGSGYEAFF
TRBD1 | - | TRBJ1-1 | TRBV19 | TGTGCCAGTAGGGACAGGGGGTGGAACACTGAAGCTTTCTTT | CASRDRGWNTEAFF
- | - | TRBJ1-1 | TRBV19 | TGTGCCAGTAGTACCCGGGTGGAGAACACTGAAGCTTTCTTT | CASSTRVENTEAFF
TRBD2 | - | TRBJ2-3 | TRBV19 | TGTGCCAGTAGTATACGGGGGGGCACAGATACGCAGTATTTT | CASSIRGGTDTQYF
TRBD2 | - | TRBJ2-1 | TRBV9 | TGTGCCAGCAGCGAAGGCGGGACTAGCGGGGGCCAGCAGTTCTTC | CASSEGGTSGGQQFF
TRBD1 | - | TRBJ1-2 | TRBV5-1 | TGCGCCAGCAGCTTGGCAGGGACAGTTCCCTACTATGGCTACACCTTC | CASSLAGTVPYYGYTF
TRBD2 | - | TRBJ2-7 | TRBV10-1 | TGCGCCAGCACCCATCTGCCGCGGGGGAAATCCTACGAGCAGTACTTC | CASTHLPRGKSYEQYF
- | - | TRBJ2-7 | TRBV15 | TGTGCCACCAGCAGGGGGCGTCCGGACCCCTACGAGCAGTACTTC | CATSRGRPDPYEQYF
TRBD2 | - | TRBJ2-7 | TRBV6-5 | TGTGCCAGCAGTCACCGTAGCGGGGACTCCTACGAGCAGTACTTC | CASSHRSGDSYEQYF
- | - | TRBJ1-2 | TRBV9 | TGTGCCAGCAGCGTAGGCGGCGGGGGGAACTATGGCTACACCTTC | CASSVGGGGNYGYTF
TRBD2 | - | TRBJ2-1 | TRBV5-6 | TGTGCCAGCAGCTTAGGACTAGCGGCGTACAATGAGCAGTTCTTC | CASSLGLAAYNEQFF
TRBD1 | - | TRBJ2-5 | TRBV6-2/TRBV6-3 | TGTGCCAGCAGTTACTCGTGGGACAGCCTTTACCAAGAGACCCAGTACTTC | CASSYSWDSLYQETQYF
- | - | TRBJ1-2 | TRBV6-2/TRBV6-3 | TGTGCCAGCAGTTACGTCCGGAGAGGCTACACCTTC | CASSYVRRGYTF
TRBD2 | - | TRBJ2-2 | TRBV7-2 | TGTGCCAGCAGCTTATCCAGCGGGGGGGCCAACACCGGGGAGCTGTTTTTT | CASSLSSGGANTGELFF
- | - | TRBJ1-4 | TRBV27 | TGTGCCAGCAGTTTATTTCAGGGTATGGGCGAAAAACTGTTTTTT | CASSLFQGMGEKLFF
TRBD1 | - | TRBJ2-2 | TRBV18 | TGTGCCAGCTCGCGGGACAGGTGGAACACCGGGGAGCTGTTTTTT | CASSRDRWNTGELFF
- | - | TRBJ1-5 | TRBV6-1 | TGTGCCAGCAGTGAATACCCGGGAGGGAATCAGCCCCAGCATTTT | CASSEYPGGNQPQHF
TRBD1 | - | TRBJ1-1 | TRBV7-6 | TGTGCCAGCAGCGACAGGGTTACTGAAGCTTTCTTT | CASSDRVTEAFF
TRBD2 | - | TRBJ2-1 | TRBV11-3 | TGTGCCAGCAGCTCAAGTAGCGGGGAAAACTCAAAGTTGGGCAATGAGCAGTTCTTC | CASSSSSGENSKLGNEQFF
- | few | TRBJ2-2 | TRBV25-1 | TGTGCCAGCAGTGATGAAGGCGGGGCCGGGAACACCGGGGAGCTGTTTTTT | CASSDEGGAGNTGELFF
- | - | TRBJ2-7 | TRBV5-4 | TGTGCCAGCAGCTATACGGGGGGCGACGAGCAGTACTTC | CASSYTGGDEQYF
- | - | TRBJ2-7 | TRBV9 | TGTGCCAGCAGCGTAGGCCCACCGGGACAAGACTACGAGCAGTACTTC | CASSVGPPGQDYEQYF
- | - | TRBJ2-2 | TRBV11-1 | TGTGCCAGCAGCTTAGTAGGGGCCGGCTGGGAGCTGTTTTTT | CASSLVGAGWELFF
TRBD1 | few | TRBJ1-1 | TRBV3-1/TRBV3-2 | TGTGCCAGCAGCCCCCGTGTTGTAGTGTTACAGGGGGGCACTGAAGCTTTCTTT | CASSPRVVVLQGGTEAFF
TRBD1 | - | TRBJ2-2 | TRBV5-5 | TGTGCCAGCAGCTTGGGGACAGGGGCCTCGACCGGGGAGCTGTTTTTT | CASSLGTGASTGELFF
- | - | TRBJ2-1 | TRBV28 | TGTGCCAGCACTCCAGGGGGGCTGGGGAATGAGCAGTTCTTC | CASTPGGLGNEQFF
TRBD2 | once | TRBJ2-4 | TRBV7-9 | TGTGCCAGCAGCTTATGGACTAGCGGGGGCTACATTCAGTACTTC | CASSLWTSGGYIQYF
TRBD1 | - | TRBJ1-3 | TRBV19 | TGTGCCAGCAACATACAGGGGCACTCTGGAAACACCATATATTTT | CASNIQGHSGNTIYF
- | - | TRBJ1-1 | TRBV7-9 | TGTGCCAGCAGCTTAGGGTCGGGGTACACTGAAGCTTTCTTT | CASSLGSGYTEAFF
TRBD1 | - | TRBJ2-7 | TRBV19 | TGTGCCAGTAGTACGGGGACAGGGGGCCGCTACGAGCAGTACTTC | CASSTGTGGRYEQYF
- | - | TRBJ1-1 | TRBV27 | TGTGCCAGCAGTAGGGGACATATGAACACTGAAGCTTTCTTT | CASSRGHMNTEAFF
- | - | TRBJ1-1 | TRBV5-4 | TGTGCCAGCAGTCTACAGGGCGTCGGCATTGAAGCTTTCTTT | CASSLQGVGIEAFF
TRBD1 | - | TRBJ1-2 | TRBV24-1 | TGTGCCACCAGTGATCTGGCAGGGGGCCGGTATGGCTACACCTTC | CATSDLAGGRYGYTF
TRBD1 | - | TRBJ2-7 | TRBV9 | TGTGCCAGCAGCCCGGGACAGACTGCTTACGAGCAGTACTTC | CASSPGQTAYEQYF
- | - | TRBJ2-3 | TRBV6-2/TRBV6-3 | TGTGCCAGCAGTCCCTACGGGACTCCGAGTAAGGATACGCAGTATTTT | CASSPYGTPSKDTQYF